Below, one T cell receptor (beta chain) is given with its context. Authors' analysis steps: Reference gene primer amplification in the assay estimated nucleated cell counts. Some clones are missing from TCRdb's copy, which holds only in-frame ones; the method was immunoSEQ multiplex PCR. V, J and clone size are taken as reported in that table, and D and trimming were inferred from the DNA itself. The sample lists about 340,000 clones; about 83% were seen once. V was pared by 3 bases and J by 6 bases, with 13 bases of the junction left unmatched. Germline V CDR1 and CDR2: MDHEN, SYDVKM. The CDR3 is made up of 16 amino acids. This record comes from a study of blood T cell repertoires in COVID-19. Whole-study context: Acute and convalescent COVID-19 samples came from the United States, Italy and Spain. Sources were T cells, B-cell-depleted T cells, or PBMCs; the material itself was cDNA or gDNA.

Sample: peripheral blood. The TCR sequence derives from a man in his thirties or forties with active or convalescent COVID-19. J is TRBJ2-7 and V is TRBV28; 8 bases agree with TRBD1. The CDR3 loop is CASSFPRDRGLGEQYF. DNA of the CDR3: TGTGCCAGCAGTTTCCCTAGAGACAGGGGCTTGGGCGAGCAGTACTTC.